This T cell receptor (beta chain) is from a study of T cell clusters in autoimmune cytopenias. Study-wide background: TRB sequencing had a median around 51,000 reads and approximately 2,200 distinct clonotypes per sample.

The CDR3 length is 15 residues. TRB was amplified by touch-down multiplex PCR, primer pools A and B combined. TCRdb re-called the multiplex PCR reads; one entry per CDR3 protein, DNA not given. The sample holds 13,000 to 15,000 distinct CDR3 sequences. Study-wide results and caveats: TRB repertoire shifts in secondary cytopenia and chronic lymphocytic leukemia mostly reflected lymphoma, not autoimmunity. Primary autoimmune cytopenia patients appeared to lack physiological T cell clusters present in healthy donors. The T cell clusters came from computational analysis alone and lack functional validation.

As for this clonotype: No antigen is known for it.

Each sample's input was about 250 ng genomic DNA, roughly 38,000 genome equivalents. This TCR was sampled from a human donor with an autoimmune cytopenia or autoimmune hepatitis (not recorded which). This chain links TRBV12-3 or TRBV12-4 with TRBJ2-3; TCRdb selects TRBD2, and the lack of DNA leaves this call unchecked. Sequenced material: peripheral blood. The CDR3 loop is CASSLGAGAADTQYF.